This is a list of T cell receptor beta chains from one sample in a study of Graves' ophthalmopathy and Graves' hyperthyroidism. TCRdb reprocessed the multiplex PCR reads via MiXCR and lists one record per CDR3 protein. The sample holds about 220,000 distinct CDR3 sequences; 20% to 25% are singletons and the top ten take roughly 40%. Material for sequencing was peripheral blood. The receptors shown here come from a woman in her fifties or sixties with Graves' ophthalmopathy. The CDR3 runs from the conserved cysteine through the conserved F or W. The order of the fields is CDR3 length, clone size, V gene, J gene, D gene, CDR3 protein, CDR3 DNA. The D gene is left open where the match is weak. Size tells how often a clone was seen (once, few, many) or the class of an expanded clone, and some rows leave it out.

16,NA,TRBV20-1,TRBJ1-6,TRBD1,CSARSQGAPFNSPLHF,TGCAGTGCTAGAAGTCAGGGGGCACCCTTCAATTCACCCCTCCACTTT
19,many,TRBV6-4,TRBJ2-6,TRBD2,CASSTHPGLAGSGANVLTF,TGTGCCAGCAGTACTCACCCGGGACTAGCGGGGTCGGGGGCCAACGTCCTGACTTTC
14,many,TRBV10-3,TRBJ2-5,NA,CAISANDLQETQYF,TGTGCCATCAGTGCCAACGACCTCCAAGAGACCCAGTACTTC
17,many,TRBV29-1,TRBJ1-3,NA,CSVAGQGGALSGNTIYF,TGCAGCGTTGCGGGTCAGGGAGGGGCCCTCTCTGGAAACACCATATATTTT
18,few,TRBV27,TRBJ2-6,TRBD1,CASYKAGQGASGANVLTF,TGTGCCAGCTACAAAGCGGGACAGGGGGCCTCTGGGGCCAACGTCCTGACTTTC
15,NA,TRBV28,TRBJ2-5,NA,CASSQHPEGQETQYF,TGTGCCAGCAGTCAACACCCGGAGGGACAAGAGACCCAGTACTTC
14,NA,TRBV28,TRBJ2-7,TRBD2,CASSFPGGPYEQYF,TGTGCCAGCAGTTTCCCGGGAGGGCCTTACGAGCAGTACTTC
16,many,TRBV29-1,TRBJ1-1,TRBD1,CSVEGLGDRVGEEAFF,TGCAGCGTTGAGGGGCTTGGGGACAGGGTAGGTGAGGAAGCTTTCTTT
17,few,TRBV12-5,TRBJ2-6,NA,CASGLDIGGYGANVLTF,TGTGCTAGTGGTTTGGACATTGGGGGATATGGGGCCAACGTCCTGACTTTC
16,many,TRBV20-1,TRBJ2-6,NA,CSARDLLGSRANVLTF,TGCAGTGCTAGAGATCTGCTGGGGAGTAGGGCCAACGTCCTGACTTTC
18,many,TRBV6-5,TRBJ1-1,NA,CASSPGWGTPPRNTEAFF,TGTGCCAGCAGCCCCGGTTGGGGAACCCCCCCCCGGAACACTGAAGCTTTCTTT
15,NA,TRBV28,TRBJ1-6,TRBD1,CASSKQGALNSPLHF,TGTGCCAGCAGTAAACAGGGGGCCCTTAATTCACCCCTCCACTTT
13,many,TRBV6-5,TRBJ1-2,NA,CASSYDSPLGYTF,TGTGCCAGCAGCTACGATTCCCCGTTGGGCTACACCTTC
16,NA,TRBV4-1,TRBJ2-2,NA,CASSQWFGGTTGELFF,TGCGCCAGCAGCCAATGGTTTGGGGGAACTACCGGGGAGCTGTTTTTT
17,NA,TRBV6-1,TRBJ2-2,TRBD2,CASSEGLLAGQTGELFF,TGTGCCAGCAGTGAAGGGTTGCTAGCGGGACAGACCGGGGAGCTGTTTTTT
11,NA,TRBV29-1,TRBJ2-5,NA,CSVGFQETQYF,TGCAGCGTTGGGTTTCAAGAGACCCAGTACTTC